This T cell receptor (beta chain) is from a study of blood T cell repertoires in COVID-19. Study-level information: Both acute and convalescent COVID-19 samples were obtained from the United States, Italy and Spain. PBMCs, B-cell-depleted T cells, or T cells were the source of the cDNA or gDNA that made up the material.

As originally analysed: Estimation of nucleated cell counts relied on the amplification of reference gene primers. Assay used: immunoSEQ multiplex PCR; TCRdb lists only in-frame clones, some missing. That table is the source of V, J and clone size, and D and trimming were worked out from the DNA. This sample has some 95,000 clones, with approximately 89% found just once. The CDR3 runs to 13 residues. Germline CDR1 reads SGDLS; CDR2 reads YYNGEE. Between the trimmed V and J ends, which lost 4 bases and 1 base, there was a span of 8 bases. This chain links TRBV9 with TRBJ1-1; D remains ambiguous. What was sequenced was peripheral blood. The clonotype originates from a human donor with active COVID-19. The donor label of this sample is uncertain. CDR3 coding DNA: TGTGCCAGCAGCCCTATCACGAACACTGAAGCTTTCTTT. Amino acid sequence: CASSPITNTEAFF.